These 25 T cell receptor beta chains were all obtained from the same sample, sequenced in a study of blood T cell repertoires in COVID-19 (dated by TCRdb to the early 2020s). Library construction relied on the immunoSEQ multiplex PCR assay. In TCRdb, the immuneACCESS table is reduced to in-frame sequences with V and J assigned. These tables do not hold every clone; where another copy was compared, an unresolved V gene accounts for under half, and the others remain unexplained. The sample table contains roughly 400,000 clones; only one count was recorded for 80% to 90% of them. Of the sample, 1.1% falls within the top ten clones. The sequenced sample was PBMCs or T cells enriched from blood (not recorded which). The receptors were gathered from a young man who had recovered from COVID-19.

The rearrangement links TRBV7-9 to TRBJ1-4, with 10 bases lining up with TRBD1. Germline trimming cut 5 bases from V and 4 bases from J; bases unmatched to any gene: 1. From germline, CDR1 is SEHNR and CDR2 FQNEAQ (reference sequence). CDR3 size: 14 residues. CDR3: CASSRTGGNEKLFF. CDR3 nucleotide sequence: TGTGCCAGCAGCAGGACAGGGGGTAATGAAAAACTGTTTTTT.

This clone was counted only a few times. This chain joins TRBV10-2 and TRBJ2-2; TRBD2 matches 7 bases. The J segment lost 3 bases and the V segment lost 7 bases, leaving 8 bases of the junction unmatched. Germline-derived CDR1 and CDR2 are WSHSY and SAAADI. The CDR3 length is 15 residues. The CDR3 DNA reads TGCGCCAGCAATCATTGGGGGGGATACACCGGGGAGCTGTTTTTT. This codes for CASNHWGGYTGELFF.

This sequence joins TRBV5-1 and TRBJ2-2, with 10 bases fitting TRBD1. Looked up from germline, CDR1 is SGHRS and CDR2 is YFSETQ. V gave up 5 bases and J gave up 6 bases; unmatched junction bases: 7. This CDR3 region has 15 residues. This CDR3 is CASRGDRGVSGELFF. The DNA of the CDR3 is TGCGCCAGCAGGGGGGACAGGGGAGTTTCCGGGGAGCTGTTTTTT.

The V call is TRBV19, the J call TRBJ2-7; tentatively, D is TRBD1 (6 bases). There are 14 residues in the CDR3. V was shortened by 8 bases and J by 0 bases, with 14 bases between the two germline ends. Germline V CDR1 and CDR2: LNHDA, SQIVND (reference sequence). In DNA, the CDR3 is TGTGCCAGTCGATCCGGGACATACTCCTACGAGCAGTACTTC. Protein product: CASRSGTYSYEQYF.

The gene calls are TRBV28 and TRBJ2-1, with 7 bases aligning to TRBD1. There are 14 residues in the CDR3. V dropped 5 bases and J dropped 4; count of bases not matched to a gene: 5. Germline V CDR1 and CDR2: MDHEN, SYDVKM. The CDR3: CASSVTGVYNEQFF. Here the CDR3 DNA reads TGTGCCAGCAGTGTAACAGGGGTTTACAATGAGCAGTTCTTC.

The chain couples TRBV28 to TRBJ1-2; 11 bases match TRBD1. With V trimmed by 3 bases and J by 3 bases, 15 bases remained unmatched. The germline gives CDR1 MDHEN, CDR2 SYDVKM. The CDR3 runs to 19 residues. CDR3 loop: CASSFPQDWTGGLDYGYTF. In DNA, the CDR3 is TGTGCCAGCAGTTTTCCGCAAGATTGGACAGGGGGCTTGGACTATGGCTACACCTTC.

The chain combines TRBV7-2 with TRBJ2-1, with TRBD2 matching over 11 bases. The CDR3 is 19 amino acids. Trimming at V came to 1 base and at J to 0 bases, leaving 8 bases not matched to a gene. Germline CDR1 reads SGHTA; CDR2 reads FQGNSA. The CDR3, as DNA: TGTGCCAGCAGCTTAGTGTCTAGCGGGAGGCCAAGCTCCTACAATGAGCAGTTCTTC. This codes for CASSLVSSGRPSSYNEQFF.

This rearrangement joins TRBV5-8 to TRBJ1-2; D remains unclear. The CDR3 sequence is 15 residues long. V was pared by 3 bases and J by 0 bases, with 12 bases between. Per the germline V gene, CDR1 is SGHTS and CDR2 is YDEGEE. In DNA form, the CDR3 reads TGTGCCAGCAGCTCAAACAGCGGATCTAACTATGGCTACACCTTC. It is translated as CASSSNSGSNYGYTF.

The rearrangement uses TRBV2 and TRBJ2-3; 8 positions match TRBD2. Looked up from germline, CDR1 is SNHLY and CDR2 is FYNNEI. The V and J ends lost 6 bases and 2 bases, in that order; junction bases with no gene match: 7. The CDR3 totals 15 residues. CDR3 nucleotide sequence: TGTGCCAGCAGAGATAGCGGGACTCCCACAGATACGCAGTATTTT. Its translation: CASRDSGTPTDTQYF.

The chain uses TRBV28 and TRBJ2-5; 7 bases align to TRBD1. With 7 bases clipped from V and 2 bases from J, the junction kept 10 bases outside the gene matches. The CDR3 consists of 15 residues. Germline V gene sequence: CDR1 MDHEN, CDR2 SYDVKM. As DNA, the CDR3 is TGTGCCAGCACTATGACAGGGCTGGCGCAAGAGACCCAGTACTTC. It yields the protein CASTMTGLAQETQYF.

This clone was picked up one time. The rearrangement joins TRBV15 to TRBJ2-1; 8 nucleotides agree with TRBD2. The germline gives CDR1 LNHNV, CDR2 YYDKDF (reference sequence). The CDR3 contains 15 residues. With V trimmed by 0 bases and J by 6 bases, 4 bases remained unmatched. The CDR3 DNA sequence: TGTGCCACCAGCAGAGATAACGGGAGGGCCAATGAGCAGTTCTTC. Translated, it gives CATSRDNGRANEQFF.

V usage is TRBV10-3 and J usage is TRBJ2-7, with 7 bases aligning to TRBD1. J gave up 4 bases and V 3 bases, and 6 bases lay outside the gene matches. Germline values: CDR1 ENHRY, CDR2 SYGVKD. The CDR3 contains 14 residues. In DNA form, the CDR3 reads TGTGCCATCAGTGAAACGGGACAGAGTTACGAGCAGTACTTC. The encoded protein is CAISETGQSYEQYF.

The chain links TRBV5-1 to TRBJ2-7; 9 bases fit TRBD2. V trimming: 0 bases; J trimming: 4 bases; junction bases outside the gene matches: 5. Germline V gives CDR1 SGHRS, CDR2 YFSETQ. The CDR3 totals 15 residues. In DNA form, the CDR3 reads TGCGCCAGCAGCTTGGATAGCGGGAGTGTATACGAGCAGTACTTC. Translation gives CASSLDSGSVYEQYF.

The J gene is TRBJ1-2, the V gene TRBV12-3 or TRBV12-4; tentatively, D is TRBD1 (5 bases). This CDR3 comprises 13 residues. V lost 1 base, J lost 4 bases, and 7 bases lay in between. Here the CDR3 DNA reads TGTGCCAGCAGTTTAGAGGGGTCCTATGGCTACACCTTC. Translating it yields CASSLEGSYGYTF.

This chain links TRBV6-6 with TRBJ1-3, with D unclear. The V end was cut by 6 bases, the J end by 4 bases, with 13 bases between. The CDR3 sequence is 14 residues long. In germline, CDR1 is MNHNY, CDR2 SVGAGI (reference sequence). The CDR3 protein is CASSLWAAGNTIYF. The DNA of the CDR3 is TGTGCCAGCAGCCTCTGGGCAGCCGGAAACACCATATATTTT.

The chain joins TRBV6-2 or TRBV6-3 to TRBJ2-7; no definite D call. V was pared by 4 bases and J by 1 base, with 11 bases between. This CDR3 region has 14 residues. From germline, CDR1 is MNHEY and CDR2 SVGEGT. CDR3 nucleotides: TGTGCCAGCAGTTTCGGTTTGTGGTCCTACGAGCAGTACTTC. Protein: CASSFGLWSYEQYF.

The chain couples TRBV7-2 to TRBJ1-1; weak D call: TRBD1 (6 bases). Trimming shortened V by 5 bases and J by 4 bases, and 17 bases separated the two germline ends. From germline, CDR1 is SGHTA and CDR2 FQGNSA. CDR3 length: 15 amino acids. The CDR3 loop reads CASSPRRGGTTEAFF. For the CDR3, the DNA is TGTGCCAGCAGCCCCAGACGGGGGGGCACCACTGAAGCTTTCTTT.

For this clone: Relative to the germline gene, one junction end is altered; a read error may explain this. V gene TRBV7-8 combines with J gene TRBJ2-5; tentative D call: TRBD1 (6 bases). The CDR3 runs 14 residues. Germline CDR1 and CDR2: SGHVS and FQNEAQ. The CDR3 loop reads CASTLQGLLETQYF. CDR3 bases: TGTGCCAGCACCTTACAGGGTTTGCTAGAGACCCAGTACTTC.

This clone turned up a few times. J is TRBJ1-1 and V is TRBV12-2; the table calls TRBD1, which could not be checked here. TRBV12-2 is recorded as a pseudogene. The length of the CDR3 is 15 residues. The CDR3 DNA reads TGTGCAAGTCGCAACCGGGACAGGACCAACACTGAAGCTTTCTTT. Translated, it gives CASRNRDRTNTEAFF.

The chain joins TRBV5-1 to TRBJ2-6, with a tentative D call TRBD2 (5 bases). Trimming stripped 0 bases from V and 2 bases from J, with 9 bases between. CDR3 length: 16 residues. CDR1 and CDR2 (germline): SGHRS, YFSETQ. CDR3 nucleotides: TGCGCCAGCAGCTTGGGGGGAGTACCTGGGGCCAACGTCCTGACTTTC. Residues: CASSLGGVPGANVLTF.

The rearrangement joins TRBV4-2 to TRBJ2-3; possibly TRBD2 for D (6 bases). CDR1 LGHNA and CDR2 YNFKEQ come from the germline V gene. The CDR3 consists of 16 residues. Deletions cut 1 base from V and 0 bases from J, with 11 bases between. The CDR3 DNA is TGTGCCAGCAGCCAAGTTGGCGGGACTAGCACAGATACGCAGTATTTT. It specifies CASSQVGGTSTDTQYF.

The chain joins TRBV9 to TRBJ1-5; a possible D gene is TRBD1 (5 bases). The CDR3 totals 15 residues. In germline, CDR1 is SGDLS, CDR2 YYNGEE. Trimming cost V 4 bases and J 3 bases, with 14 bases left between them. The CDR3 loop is CASSFSGGDNQPQHF. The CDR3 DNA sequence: TGTGCCAGCAGCTTTTCGGGGGGGGACAATCAGCCCCAGCATTTT.

CDR3 DNA sequence: TGTGCCAGCAGCCCGGTGGGGGGGCAGGAGCAGCCCCAGCATTTT. It specifies CASSPVGGQEQPQHF. This chain joins TRBV7-9 and TRBJ1-5; D may be TRBD1 (6 bases). V was clipped by 5 bases and J by 7 bases, with 18 bases between them. Germline V gene lookup returns CDR1 SEHNR and CDR2 FQNEAQ (reference sequence). This CDR3 has 15 residues. Variable domain in full (rest from reference TRBV7-9 and TRBJ1-5): DTGVSQNPRHKITKRGQNVTFRCDPISEHNRLYWYRQTLGQGPEFLTYFQNEAQLEKSRLLSDRFSAERPKGSFSTLEIQRTEQGDSAMYLCASSPVGGQEQPQHFGDGTRLSIL.

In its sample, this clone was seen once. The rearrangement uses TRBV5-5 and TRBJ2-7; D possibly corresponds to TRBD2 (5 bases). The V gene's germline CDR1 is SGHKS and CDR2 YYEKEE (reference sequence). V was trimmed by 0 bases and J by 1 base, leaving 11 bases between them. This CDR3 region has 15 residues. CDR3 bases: TGTGCCAGCAGCTTGGGACTACAACAATCCTACGAGCAGTACTTC. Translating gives CASSLGLQQSYEQYF.

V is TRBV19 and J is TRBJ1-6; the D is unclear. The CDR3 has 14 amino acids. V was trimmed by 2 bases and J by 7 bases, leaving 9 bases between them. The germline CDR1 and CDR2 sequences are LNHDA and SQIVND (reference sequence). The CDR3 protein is CASSIRTSNSPLHF. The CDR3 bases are TGTGCCAGTAGTATACGGACTTCCAATTCACCCCTCCACTTT.